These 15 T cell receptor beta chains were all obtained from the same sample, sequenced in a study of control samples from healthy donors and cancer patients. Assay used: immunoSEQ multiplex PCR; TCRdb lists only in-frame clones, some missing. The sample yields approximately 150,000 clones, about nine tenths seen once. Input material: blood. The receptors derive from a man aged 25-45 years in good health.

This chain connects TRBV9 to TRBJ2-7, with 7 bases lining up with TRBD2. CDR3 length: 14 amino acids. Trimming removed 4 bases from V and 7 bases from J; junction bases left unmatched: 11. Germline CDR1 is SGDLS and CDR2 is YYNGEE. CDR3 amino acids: CASSPPDRAGEQYF. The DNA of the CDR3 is TGTGCCAGCAGCCCCCCAGACAGAGCGGGGGAGCAGTACTTC.

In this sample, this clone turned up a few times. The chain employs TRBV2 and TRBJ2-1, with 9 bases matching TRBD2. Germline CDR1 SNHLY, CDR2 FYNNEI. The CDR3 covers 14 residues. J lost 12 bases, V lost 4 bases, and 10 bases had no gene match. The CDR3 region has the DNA TGTGCCAGCAGTGTCTATGGAGCGGGGGGCGGGCAGTTCTTC. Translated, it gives CASSVYGAGGGQFF.

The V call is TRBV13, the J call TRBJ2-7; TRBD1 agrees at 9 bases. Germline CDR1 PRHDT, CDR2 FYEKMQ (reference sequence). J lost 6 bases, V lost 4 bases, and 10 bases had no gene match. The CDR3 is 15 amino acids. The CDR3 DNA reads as TGTGCCAGCAGCTCAGAGACAGGGGGTTCGGGCGAGCAGTACTTC. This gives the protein CASSSETGGSGEQYF.

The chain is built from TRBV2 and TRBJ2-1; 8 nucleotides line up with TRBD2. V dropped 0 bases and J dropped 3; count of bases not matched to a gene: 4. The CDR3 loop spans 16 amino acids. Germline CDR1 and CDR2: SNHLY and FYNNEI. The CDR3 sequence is CASSEALAGLYNEQFF. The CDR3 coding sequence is TGTGCCAGCAGTGAAGCGCTAGCGGGCCTCTACAATGAGCAGTTCTTC.

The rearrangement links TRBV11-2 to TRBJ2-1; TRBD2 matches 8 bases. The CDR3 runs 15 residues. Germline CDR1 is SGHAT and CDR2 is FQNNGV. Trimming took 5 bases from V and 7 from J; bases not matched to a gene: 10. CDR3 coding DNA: TGTGCCAGCAGCCGCACTGCGGGGGGTAGGAATGAGCAGTTCTTC. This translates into CASSRTAGGRNEQFF.

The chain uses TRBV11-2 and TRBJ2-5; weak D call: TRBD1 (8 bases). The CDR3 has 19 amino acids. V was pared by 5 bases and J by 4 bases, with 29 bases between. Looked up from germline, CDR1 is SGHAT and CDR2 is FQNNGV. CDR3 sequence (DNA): TGTGCCAGCAGCGAAGTACACAGGGGGGACTACTCCAAACCAGAGACCCAGTACTTC. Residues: CASSEVHRGDYSKPETQYF.

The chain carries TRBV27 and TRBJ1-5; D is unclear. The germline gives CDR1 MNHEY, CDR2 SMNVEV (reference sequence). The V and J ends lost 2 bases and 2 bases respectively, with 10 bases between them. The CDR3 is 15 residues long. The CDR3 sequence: CASSLGLGGNQPQHF. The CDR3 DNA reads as TGTGCCAGCAGTTTAGGCCTGGGCGGCAATCAGCCCCAGCATTTT.

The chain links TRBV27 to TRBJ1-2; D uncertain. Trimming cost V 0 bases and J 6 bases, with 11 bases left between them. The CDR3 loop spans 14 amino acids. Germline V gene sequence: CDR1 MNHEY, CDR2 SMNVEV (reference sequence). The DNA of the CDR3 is TGTGCCAGCAGTTTATCGCCCCGTGGGAATGGCTACACCTTC. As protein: CASSLSPRGNGYTF.

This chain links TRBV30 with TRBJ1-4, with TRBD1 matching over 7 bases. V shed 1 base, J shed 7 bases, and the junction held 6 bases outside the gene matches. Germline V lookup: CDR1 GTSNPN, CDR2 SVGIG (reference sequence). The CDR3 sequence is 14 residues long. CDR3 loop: CAWSEAGGFEKLFF. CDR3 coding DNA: TGTGCCTGGAGTGAGGCAGGGGGTTTTGAAAAACTGTTTTTT. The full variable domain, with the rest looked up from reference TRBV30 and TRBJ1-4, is SQTIHQWPATLVQPVGSPLSLECTVEGTSNPNLYWYRQAAGRGLQLLFYSVGIGQISSEVPQNLSASRPQDRQFILSSKKLLLSDSGFYLCAWSEAGGFEKLFFGSGTQLSVL.

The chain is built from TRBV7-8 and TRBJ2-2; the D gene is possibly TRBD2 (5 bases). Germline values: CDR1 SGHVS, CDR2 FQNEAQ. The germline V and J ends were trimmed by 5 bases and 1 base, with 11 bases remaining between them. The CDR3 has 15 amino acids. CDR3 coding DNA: TGTGCCAGCAGCCCGGCCAGCGGGAACACCGGGGAGCTGTTTTTT. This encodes CASSPASGNTGELFF.

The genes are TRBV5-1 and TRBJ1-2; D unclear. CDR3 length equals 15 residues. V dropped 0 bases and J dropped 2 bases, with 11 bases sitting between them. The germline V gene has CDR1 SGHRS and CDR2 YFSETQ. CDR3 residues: CASSLAVGGNYGYTF. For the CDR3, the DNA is TGCGCCAGCAGCTTGGCCGTGGGAGGGAACTATGGCTACACCTTC.

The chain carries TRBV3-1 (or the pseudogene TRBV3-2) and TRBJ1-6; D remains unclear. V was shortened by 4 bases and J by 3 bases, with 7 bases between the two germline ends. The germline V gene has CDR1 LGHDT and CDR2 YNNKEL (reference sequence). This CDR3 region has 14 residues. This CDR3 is CASSPQIYNSPLHF. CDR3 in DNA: TGTGCCAGCAGCCCACAGATCTATAATTCACCCCTCCACTTT.

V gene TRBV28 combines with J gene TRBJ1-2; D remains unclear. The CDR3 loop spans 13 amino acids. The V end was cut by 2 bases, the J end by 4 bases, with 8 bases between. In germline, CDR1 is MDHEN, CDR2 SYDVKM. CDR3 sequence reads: CASSLQDFYGYTF. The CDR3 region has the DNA TGTGCCAGCAGTTTACAAGACTTCTATGGCTACACCTTC.

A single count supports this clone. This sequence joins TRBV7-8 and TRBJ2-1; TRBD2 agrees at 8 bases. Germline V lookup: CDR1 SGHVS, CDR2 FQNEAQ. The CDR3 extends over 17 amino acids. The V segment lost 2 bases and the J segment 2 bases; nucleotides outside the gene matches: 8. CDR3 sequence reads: CASSLRVGGAPYNEQFF. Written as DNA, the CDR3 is TGTGCCAGCAGCTTACGTGTCGGGGGGGCCCCCTACAATGAGCAGTTCTTC.

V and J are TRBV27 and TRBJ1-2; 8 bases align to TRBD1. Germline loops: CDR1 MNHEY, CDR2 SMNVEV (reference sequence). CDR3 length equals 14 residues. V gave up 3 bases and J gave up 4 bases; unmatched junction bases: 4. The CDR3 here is CASSLIGQGYGYTF. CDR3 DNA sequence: TGTGCCAGCAGTTTGATAGGACAGGGCTATGGCTACACCTTC.